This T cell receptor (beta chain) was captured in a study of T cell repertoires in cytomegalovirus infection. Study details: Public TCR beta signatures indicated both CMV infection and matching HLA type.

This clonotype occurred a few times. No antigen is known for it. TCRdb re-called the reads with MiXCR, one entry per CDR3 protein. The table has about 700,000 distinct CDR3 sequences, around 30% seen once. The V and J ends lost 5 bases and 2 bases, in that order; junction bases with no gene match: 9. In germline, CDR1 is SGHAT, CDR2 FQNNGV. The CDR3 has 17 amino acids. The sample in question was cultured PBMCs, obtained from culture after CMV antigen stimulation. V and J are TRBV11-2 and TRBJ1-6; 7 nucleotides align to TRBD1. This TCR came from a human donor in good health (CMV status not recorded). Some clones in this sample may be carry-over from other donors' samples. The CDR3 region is CASSPPRDSPYNSPLHF. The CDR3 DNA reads TGTGCCAGCAGCCCGCCAAGGGACAGCCCCTATAATTCACCCCTCCACTTT.